The T cell receptor (beta chain) described here comes from a study of blood T cell repertoires in COVID-19 (TCRdb year 2020). Turning to the overall study: The collaborator samples originated in the United States, Italy and Spain and spanned the acute and convalescent phases of COVID-19. A de-identified subject ID, COVID-19 status, age in years and sex were almost always included in the sample metadata. Where available, HLA class I and class II types were taken from metadata supplied by the sample provider and were not determined by assay-based typing. A freely available public database, intended as a resource for researchers studying the immune response to SARS-CoV-2, is where the repertoires were released. The prospective study material was composed of cDNA or gDNA derived from T cells, B-cell-depleted T cells, or PBMCs. The samples were drawn from the first 160 participants of the ongoing ImmuneRACE study and from some 1,300 subjects provided by 6 global collaborators. Subjects who had been exposed to COVID-19, were actively infected with it, or had recovered from it provided the deeply sampled blood TCRbeta repertoires that made up the dataset.

The immunoSEQ Assay, a bias-controlled multiplex PCR, was used to amplify TCRbeta CDR3 regions from genomic DNA. Under the source paper's analysis protocol: Within the assay, amplification of reference gene primers was used to estimate how many nucleated cells each sample contained. To quantify the absolute abundance of each unique TCRbeta CDR3 rearrangement, sequence reads were collapsed and filtered. For each sample, productive Simpson clonality was calculated as the square root of Simpson's diversity index over productive rearrangements. Imported from immuneACCESS, the table was reduced by TCRdb to in-frame sequences with V and J called. These copies leave out some clones; in studies compared against another copy, an unresolved V gene accounts for under half, and the cause of the remainder is not known. V and J calls and clone size come straight from that table; D and trimming were deduced from the DNA. Across this sample there are some 200,000 clones, with 70% to 90% seen only once. Clones ranked in the top ten supply about 2.2% of the sample.

About this clone: Its antigen remains undetermined. No much larger clone is present one base from it, and per-base qualities are unavailable.

Collaborating institutions collected whole blood in K2EDTA tubes following their own protocols. For TCRbeta analysis, collaborators shipped samples as frozen whole blood, isolated PBMCs, or DNA extracted from either of those sample types. Between the V and J ends, shortened by 1 base and 3 bases respectively, the junction contains 5 bases. CDR1 LGHNA and CDR2 YSLEER were looked up in the germline V gene. Including cysteine and phenylalanine, the CDR3 has 13 amino acids. Only CDR3 DNA remains: 39 bases, in frame from the first base. Study-level results and caveats: How much clinical and demographic metadata was included differed by source and by participant, and the metadata was provided uncurated.

The source material was peripheral blood. The TCR was taken from a woman between 50 and 59 years old with acute or convalescent COVID-19. The V and J segments used are TRBV4-3 and TRBJ2-3; the D gene assignment is ambiguous. The base sequence is TGCGCCAGCAGCCAAGTCGGTACAGATACGCAGTATTTT. Its protein is CASSQVGTDTQYF.